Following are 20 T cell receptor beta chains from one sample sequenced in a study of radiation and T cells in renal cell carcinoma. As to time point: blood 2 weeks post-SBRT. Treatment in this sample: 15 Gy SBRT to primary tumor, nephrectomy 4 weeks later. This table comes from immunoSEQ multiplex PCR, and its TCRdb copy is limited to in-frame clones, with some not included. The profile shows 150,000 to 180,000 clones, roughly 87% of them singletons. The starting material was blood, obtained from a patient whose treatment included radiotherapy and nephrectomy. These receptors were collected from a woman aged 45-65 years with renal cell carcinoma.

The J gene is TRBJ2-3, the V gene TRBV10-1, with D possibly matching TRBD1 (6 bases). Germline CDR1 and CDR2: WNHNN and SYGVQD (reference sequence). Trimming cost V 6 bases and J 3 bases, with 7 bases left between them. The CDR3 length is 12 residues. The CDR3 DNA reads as TGCGCCAGCAGCGGACAGACAGATACGCAGTATTTT. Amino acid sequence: CASSGQTDTQYF.

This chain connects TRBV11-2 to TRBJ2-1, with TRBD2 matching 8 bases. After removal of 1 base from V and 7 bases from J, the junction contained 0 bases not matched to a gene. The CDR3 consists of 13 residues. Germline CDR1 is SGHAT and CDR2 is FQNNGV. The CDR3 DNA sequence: TGTGCCAGCAGCTTAGGACTAGCGAATGAGCAGTTCTTC. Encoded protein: CASSLGLANEQFF.

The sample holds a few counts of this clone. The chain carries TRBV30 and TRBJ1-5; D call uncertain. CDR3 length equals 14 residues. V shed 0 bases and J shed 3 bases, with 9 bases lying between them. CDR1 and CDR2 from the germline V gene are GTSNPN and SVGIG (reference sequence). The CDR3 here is CAWSVLTDNQPQHF. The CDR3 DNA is TGTGCCTGGAGTGTACTAACAGACAATCAGCCCCAGCATTTT.

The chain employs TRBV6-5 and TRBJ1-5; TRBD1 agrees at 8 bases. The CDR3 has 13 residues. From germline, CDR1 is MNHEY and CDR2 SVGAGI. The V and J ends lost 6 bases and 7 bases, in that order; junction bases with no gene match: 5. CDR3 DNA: TGTGCCAGCAGGAAACAGGGGGGCCAGCCCCAGCATTTT. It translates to CASRKQGGQPQHF.

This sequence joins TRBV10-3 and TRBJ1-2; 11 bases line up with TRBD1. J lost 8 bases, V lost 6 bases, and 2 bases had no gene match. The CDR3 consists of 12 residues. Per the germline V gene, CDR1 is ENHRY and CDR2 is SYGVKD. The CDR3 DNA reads TGTGCCATCAGCGGGACAGGGGGAGGCTACACCTTC. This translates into CAISGTGGGYTF.

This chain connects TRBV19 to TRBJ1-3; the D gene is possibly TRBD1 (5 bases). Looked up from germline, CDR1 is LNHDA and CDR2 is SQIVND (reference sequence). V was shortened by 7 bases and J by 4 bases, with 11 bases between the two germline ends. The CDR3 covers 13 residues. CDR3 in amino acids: CASTRGRGNTIYF. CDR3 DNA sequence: TGTGCCAGTACCCGGGGCCGAGGAAACACCATATATTTT.

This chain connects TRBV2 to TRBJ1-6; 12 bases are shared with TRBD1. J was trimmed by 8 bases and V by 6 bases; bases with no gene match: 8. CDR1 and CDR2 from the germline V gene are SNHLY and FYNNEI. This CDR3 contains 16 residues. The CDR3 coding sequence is TGTGCCAGCAGGGGGACAGGGGGCACTGGTTATTCACCCCTCCACTTT. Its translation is CASRGTGGTGYSPLHF.

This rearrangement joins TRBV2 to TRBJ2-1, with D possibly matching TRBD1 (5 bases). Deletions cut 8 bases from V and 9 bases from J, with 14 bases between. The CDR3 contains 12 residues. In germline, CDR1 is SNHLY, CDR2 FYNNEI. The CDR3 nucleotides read TGTGCCAGCGGGCTAGTAAGGGGTGAGCAGTTCTTC. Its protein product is CASGLVRGEQFF.

The chain's CDR3 is CASSQVEGEQYF. Here the CDR3 DNA reads TGTGCCAGCAGCCAAGTGGAAGGTGAGCAGTACTTC. The V and J genes are TRBV4-2 and TRBJ2-7, with D uncertain. This CDR3 is 12 amino acids long. Trimming pared 1 base from V and 7 bases from J, leaving 8 bases between. Germline loops: CDR1 LGHNA, CDR2 YNFKEQ.

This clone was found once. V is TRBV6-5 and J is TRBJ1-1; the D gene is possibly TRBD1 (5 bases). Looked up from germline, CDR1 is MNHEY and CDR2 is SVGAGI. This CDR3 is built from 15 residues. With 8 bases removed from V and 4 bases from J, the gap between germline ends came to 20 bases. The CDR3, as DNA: TGTGCCAGCTCACCGCAGGGCCGTGGGACCACTGAAGCTTTCTTT. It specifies CASSPQGRGTTEAFF.

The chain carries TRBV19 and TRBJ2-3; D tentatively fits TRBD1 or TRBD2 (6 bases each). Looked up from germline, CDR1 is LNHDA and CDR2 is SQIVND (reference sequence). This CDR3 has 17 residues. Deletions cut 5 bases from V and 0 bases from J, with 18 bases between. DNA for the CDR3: TGTGCCAGTAGTGCCTTCCCGAGGGGGACTAGCACAGATACGCAGTATTTT. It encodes CASSAFPRGTSTDTQYF.

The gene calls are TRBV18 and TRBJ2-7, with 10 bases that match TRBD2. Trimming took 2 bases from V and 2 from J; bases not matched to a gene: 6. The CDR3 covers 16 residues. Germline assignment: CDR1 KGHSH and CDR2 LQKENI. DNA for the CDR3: TGTGCCAGCTCACCAAGGACTAGCGGAGTAACCTACGAGCAGTACTTC. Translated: CASSPRTSGVTYEQYF.

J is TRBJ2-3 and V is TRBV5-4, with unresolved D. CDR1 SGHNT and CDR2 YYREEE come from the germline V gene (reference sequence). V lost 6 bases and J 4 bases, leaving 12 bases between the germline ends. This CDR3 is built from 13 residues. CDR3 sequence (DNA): TGTGCCAGCACCACCGTGTTCCCAGATACGCAGTATTTT. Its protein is CASTTVFPDTQYF.

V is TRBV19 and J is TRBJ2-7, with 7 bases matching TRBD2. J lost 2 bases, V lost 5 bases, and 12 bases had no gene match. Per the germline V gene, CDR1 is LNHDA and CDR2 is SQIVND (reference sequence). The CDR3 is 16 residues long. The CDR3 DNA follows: TGTGCCAGTAGTGCCCTTCGGGGGGAACGGGCCTACGAGCAGTACTTC. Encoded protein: CASSALRGERAYEQYF.

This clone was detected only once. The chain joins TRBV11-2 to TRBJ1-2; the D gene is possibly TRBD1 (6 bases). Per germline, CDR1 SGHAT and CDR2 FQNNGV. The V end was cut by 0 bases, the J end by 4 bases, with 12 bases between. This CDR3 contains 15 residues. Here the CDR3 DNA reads TGTGCCAGCAGCTTAGATCGCGGGGGGCTCTATGGCTACACCTTC. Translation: CASSLDRGGLYGYTF. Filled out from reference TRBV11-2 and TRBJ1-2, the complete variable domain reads EAGVAQSPRYKIIEKRQSVAFWCNPISGHATLYWYQQILGQGPKLLIQFQNNGVVDDSQLPKDRFSAERLKGVDSTLKIQPAKLEDSAVYLCASSLDRGGLYGYTFGSGTRLTVV.

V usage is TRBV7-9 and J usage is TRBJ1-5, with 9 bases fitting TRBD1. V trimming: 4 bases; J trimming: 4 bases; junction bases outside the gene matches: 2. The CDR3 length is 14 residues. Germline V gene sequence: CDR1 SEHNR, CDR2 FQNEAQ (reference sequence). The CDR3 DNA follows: TGTGCCAGCAGCTCCGGGACAGGGAATCAGCCCCAGCATTTT. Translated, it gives CASSSGTGNQPQHF.

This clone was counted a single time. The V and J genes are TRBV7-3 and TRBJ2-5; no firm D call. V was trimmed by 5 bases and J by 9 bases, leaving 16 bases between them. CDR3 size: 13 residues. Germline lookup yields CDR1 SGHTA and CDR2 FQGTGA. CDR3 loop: CASSAQQNLAQYF. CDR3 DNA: TGTGCCAGCAGCGCCCAACAGAACCTGGCCCAGTACTTC. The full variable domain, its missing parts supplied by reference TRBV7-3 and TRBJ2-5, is GAGVSQTPSNKVTEKGKYVELRCDPISGHTALYWYRQSLGQGPEFLIYFQGTGAADDSGLPNDRFFAVRPEGSVSTLKIQRTERGDSAVYLCASSAQQNLAQYFGPGTRLLVL.

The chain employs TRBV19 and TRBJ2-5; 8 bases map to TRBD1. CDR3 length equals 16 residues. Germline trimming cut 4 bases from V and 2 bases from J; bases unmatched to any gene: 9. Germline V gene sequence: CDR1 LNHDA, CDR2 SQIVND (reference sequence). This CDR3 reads CASSRGQALVQETQYF. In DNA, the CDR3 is TGTGCCAGTAGTAGGGGACAGGCACTGGTTCAAGAGACCCAGTACTTC.

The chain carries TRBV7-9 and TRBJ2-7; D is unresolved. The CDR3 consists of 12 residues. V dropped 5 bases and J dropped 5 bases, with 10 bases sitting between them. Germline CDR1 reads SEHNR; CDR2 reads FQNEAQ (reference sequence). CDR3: CASSLLLDEQYF. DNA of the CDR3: TGTGCCAGCAGCCTGCTTTTGGACGAGCAGTACTTC.

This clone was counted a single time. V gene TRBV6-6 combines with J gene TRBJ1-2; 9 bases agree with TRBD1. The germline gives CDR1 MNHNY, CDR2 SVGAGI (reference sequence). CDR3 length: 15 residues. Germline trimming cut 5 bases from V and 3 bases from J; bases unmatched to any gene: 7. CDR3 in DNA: TGTGCCAGCAGTATGCAACAGGGGGCTGACTATGGCTACACCTTC. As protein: CASSMQQGADYGYTF.